This TCR beta chain appears in the sequencing data of a study of T cell responses to AZD1222 COVID-19 vaccine. Study results and caveats: Donors were mostly white British, more females; clonal diversity possibly underestimated. Repertoire sampling was restricted to post-peak T cell response timepoints. Across spike, vaccine-associated CD4 TCRs were found, dominant at 160-218 and 743-854.

Here immunoSEQ multiplex PCR was the method, and the copy in TCRdb shows in-frame clones only, minus some. The data hold around 110,000 clones, with 70% to 90% observed a single time. The CDR3 has 16 residues. Between the trimmed V and J ends, which lost 1 base and 2 bases, there was a span of 12 bases. Germline assignment: CDR1 SGHVS and CDR2 FQNEAQ. Notes on this clone: Its specificity is unknown.

This receptor was identified in an adult in good health. The source was peripheral blood, collected on day 0 of MenACWY control vaccination. This sequence joins TRBV7-8 and TRBJ1-5, with D tentatively TRBD1 (6 bases). The CDR3 loop is CASSLEGGWGNQPQHF. The DNA for the CDR3 is TGTGCCAGCAGCTTAGAGGGGGGATGGGGCAATCAGCCCCAGCATTTT.